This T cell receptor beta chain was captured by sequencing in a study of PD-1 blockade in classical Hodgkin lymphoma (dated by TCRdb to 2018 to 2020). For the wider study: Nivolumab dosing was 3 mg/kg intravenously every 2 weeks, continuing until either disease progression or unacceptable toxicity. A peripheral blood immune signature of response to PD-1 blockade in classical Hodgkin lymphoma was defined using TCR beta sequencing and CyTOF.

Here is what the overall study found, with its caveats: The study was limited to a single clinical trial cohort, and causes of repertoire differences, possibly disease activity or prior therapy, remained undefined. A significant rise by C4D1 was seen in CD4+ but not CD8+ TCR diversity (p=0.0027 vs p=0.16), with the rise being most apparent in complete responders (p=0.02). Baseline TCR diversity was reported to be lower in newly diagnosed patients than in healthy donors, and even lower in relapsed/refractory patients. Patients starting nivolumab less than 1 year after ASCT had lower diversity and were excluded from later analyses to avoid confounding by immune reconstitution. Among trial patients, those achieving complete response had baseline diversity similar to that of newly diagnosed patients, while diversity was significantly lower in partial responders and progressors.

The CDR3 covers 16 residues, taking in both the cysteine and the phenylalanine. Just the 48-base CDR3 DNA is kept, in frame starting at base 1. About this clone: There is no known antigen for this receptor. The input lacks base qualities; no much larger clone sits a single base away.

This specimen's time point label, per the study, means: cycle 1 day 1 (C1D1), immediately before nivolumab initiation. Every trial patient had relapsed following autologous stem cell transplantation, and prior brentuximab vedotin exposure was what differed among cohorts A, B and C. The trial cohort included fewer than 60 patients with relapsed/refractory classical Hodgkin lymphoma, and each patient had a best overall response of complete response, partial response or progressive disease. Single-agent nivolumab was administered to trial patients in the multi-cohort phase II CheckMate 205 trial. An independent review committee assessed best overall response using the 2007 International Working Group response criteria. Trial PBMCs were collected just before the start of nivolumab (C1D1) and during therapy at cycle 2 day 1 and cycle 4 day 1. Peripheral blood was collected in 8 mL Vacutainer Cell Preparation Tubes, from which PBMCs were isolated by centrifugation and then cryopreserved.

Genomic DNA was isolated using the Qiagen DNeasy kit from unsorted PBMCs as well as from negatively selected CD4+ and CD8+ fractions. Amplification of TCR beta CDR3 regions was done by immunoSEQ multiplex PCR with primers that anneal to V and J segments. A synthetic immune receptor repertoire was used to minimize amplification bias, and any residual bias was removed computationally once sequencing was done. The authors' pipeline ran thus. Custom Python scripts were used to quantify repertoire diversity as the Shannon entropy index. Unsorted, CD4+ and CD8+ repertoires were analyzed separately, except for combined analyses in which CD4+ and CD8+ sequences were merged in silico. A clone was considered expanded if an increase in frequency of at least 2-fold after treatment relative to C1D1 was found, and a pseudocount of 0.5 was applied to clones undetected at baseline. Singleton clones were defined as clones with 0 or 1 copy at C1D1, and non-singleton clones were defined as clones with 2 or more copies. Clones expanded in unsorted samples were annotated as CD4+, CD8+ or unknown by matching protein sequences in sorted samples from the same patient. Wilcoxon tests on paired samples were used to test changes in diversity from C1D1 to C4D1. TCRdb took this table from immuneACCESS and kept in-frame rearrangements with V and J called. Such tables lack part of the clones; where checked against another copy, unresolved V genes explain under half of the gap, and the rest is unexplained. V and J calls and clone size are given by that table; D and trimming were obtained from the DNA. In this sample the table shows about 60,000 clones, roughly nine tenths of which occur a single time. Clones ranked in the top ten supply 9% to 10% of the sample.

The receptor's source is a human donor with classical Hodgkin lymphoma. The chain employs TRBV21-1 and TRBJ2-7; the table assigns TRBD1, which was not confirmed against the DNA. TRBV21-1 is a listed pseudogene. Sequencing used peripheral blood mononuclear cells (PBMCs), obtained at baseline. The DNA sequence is TGTGCCAGCAGCTTCTTTTATAGGGACACCTCCTACGAGCAGTACTTC. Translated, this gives CASSFFYRDTSYEQYF.